Detailed here is one T cell receptor beta chain. These data are taken from a study of T cells in Graves' hyperthyroidism and ophthalmopathy. RNA transcripts provided the source from which TCR beta CDR3 regions were amplified. When the TCR CDR3 underwent first-round RT-PCR, the HTBI primer set was used. TCRdb passed the multiplex PCR reads through MiXCR, listing each CDR3 protein once. The top ten hold about a quarter of the sample, which has 85,000 to 110,000 distinct CDR3 sequences, about 45% seen once. V was clipped by 5 bases and J by 4 bases, with 11 bases between them. CDR3 length equals 12 residues. Germline CDR1 is DFQATT and CDR2 is SNEGSKA (reference sequence).

Sample: blood. This clonotype was sampled from a man aged 40-55 years with Graves' hyperthyroidism. The rearrangement uses TRBV20-1 and TRBJ2-5, with D tentatively TRBD2 (5 bases). The CDR3 DNA reads as TGCAGTGCTTCCCGGGCGGGAGAGACCCAGTACTTC. Its translation is CSASRAGETQYF.